Presented here are 11 T cell receptor beta chains from one specimen sequenced in a study of shared clonotypes between healthy human individuals. Some clones are missing from TCRdb's copy, which holds only in-frame ones; the method was immunoSEQ multiplex PCR. The repertoire includes approximately 1.5 million clones, 98% to 99% of them detected once, and approximately 0.4% sits in the top ten. Sample: naive CD4+ T cells sorted from blood. Subset denoted: CD45RA+ positively selected. Receptor source: a man between 25 and 39 years old in good health.

The table lists this clone with a count of one. The rearrangement uses TRBV10-3 and TRBJ2-1; unclear D gene. V was shortened by 0 bases and J by 4 bases, with 7 bases between the two germline ends. This CDR3 comprises 14 residues. CDR1 ENHRY and CDR2 SYGVKD come from the germline V gene. CDR3 region: CAISESKGYNEQFF. CDR3 sequence (DNA): TGTGCCATCAGTGAGTCGAAGGGATACAATGAGCAGTTCTTC.

V and J are TRBV15 and TRBJ1-1, with D possibly being TRBD1 (6 bases). Germline V lookup: CDR1 LNHNV, CDR2 YYDKDF (reference sequence). The CDR3 is 14 residues long. The V end lost 3 bases, the J end lost 7 bases, and 15 bases lay between the germline ends. The CDR3 DNA is TGTGCCACCAGCAGTAGGAGGGCGGACAGTGAAGCTTTCTTT. As protein: CATSSRRADSEAFF. The complete variable domain, with remaining parts taken from reference TRBV15 and TRBJ1-1, reads DAMVIQNPRYQVTQFGKPVTLSCSQTLNHNVMYWYQQKSSQAPKLLFHYYDKDFNNEADTPDNFQSRRPNTSFCFLDIRSPGLGDTAMYLCATSSRRADSEAFFGQGTRLTVV.

The genes are TRBV28 and TRBJ2-7; D possibly uses TRBD1 or TRBD2 (5 bases each). The length of the CDR3 is 14 residues. Germline V gene data show CDR1 as MDHEN and CDR2 as SYDVKM. The germline V and J ends were trimmed by 5 bases and 4 bases, with 15 bases remaining between them. CDR3 DNA: TGTGCCAGCAGTCACCAGGGACGGACGTACGAGCAGTACTTC. This sequence encodes CASSHQGRTYEQYF.

DNA for the CDR3: TGTGCCAGCAGCTTGATGAGGGACAGCCCGTATTTT. Translation: CASSLMRDSPYF. The V call is TRBV7-2, the J call TRBJ2-3; 7 bases map to TRBD1. Germline V gene data show CDR1 as SGHTA and CDR2 as FQGNSA. V dropped 3 bases and J dropped 14; count of bases not matched to a gene: 8. CDR3 length: 12 residues.

The chain combines TRBV18 with TRBJ1-5; D might be TRBD1 (6 bases). Germline V gene lookup returns CDR1 KGHSH and CDR2 LQKENI. This CDR3 has 15 amino acids. The V end was cut by 2 bases, the J end by 2 bases, with 10 bases between. The CDR3 bases are TGTGCCAGCTCACCAGACCGGGGGCGCAATCAGCCCCAGCATTTT. Its protein product is CASSPDRGRNQPQHF.

V gene TRBV7-8 combines with J gene TRBJ2-5; 11 bases fit TRBD2. Looked up from germline, CDR1 is SGHVS and CDR2 is FQNEAQ. The CDR3 spans 16 residues. V lost 3 bases, J lost 5 bases, and 8 bases stayed unmatched. The CDR3 is CASSFGTSGWGETQYF. The CDR3 DNA is TGTGCCAGCAGCTTCGGGACTAGCGGCTGGGGGGAGACCCAGTACTTC.

About this clone itself: A much larger clone sits a single nucleotide away, making a read error possible. V and J are TRBV10-3 and TRBJ2-6; D unresolved. The CDR3 length is 14 residues. V lost 2 bases to trimming and J lost 0 bases, with 2 bases between them. Germline CDR1 is ENHRY and CDR2 is SYGVKD. CDR3 nucleotide sequence: TGTGCCATCAGTGAGAGCTCTGGGGCCAACGTCCTGACTTTC. Translating it yields CAISESSGANVLTF.

V and J are TRBV27 and TRBJ2-1; 7 nucleotides align to TRBD2. Germline V CDR1 and CDR2: MNHEY, SMNVEV (reference sequence). V was clipped by 7 bases and J by 10 bases; unmatched bases: 4. The CDR3 loop spans 11 amino acids. CDR3 amino acids: CASKRDYEQFF. The CDR3 nucleotides read TGTGCCAGCAAACGGGACTACGAGCAGTTCTTC.

This chain links TRBV4-3 with TRBJ2-5; 8 positions match TRBD2. This CDR3 spans 16 amino acids. Germline-derived CDR1 and CDR2 are LGHNA and YSLEER. The trim removed 4 bases at V and 7 bases at J, leaving 14 bases unmatched. This CDR3 reads CASSPNVGTRGGTQYF. The CDR3 region has the DNA TGCGCCAGCAGCCCAAACGTAGGGACTAGGGGAGGGACCCAGTACTTC.

V usage is TRBV6-5 and J usage is TRBJ2-7; 10 bases are a match to TRBD1. V lost 4 bases to trimming and J lost 7 bases; unmatched junction nucleotides: 7. The CDR3 is 14 amino acids. The germline gives CDR1 MNHEY, CDR2 SVGAGI. The CDR3 DNA reads TGTGCCAGCAGTTTGACAGGGGGCGCGGGGGAGCAGTACTTC. Translated: CASSLTGGAGEQYF.

The V call is TRBV7-9, the J call TRBJ1-2, with 10 bases that match TRBD1. V lost 5 bases and J lost 4; bases outside the gene matches: 7. The CDR3 extends over 15 amino acids. Germline V gene sequence: CDR1 SEHNR, CDR2 FQNEAQ (reference sequence). This chain's CDR3 is CASSVTGGGPYGYTF. The CDR3 region has the DNA TGTGCCAGCAGCGTGACAGGGGGCGGCCCCTATGGCTACACCTTC.